This entry features one TCR beta chain sequence. What it recognizes is unknown. The data belong to a study of CD8 T cells in ankylosing spondylitis. Findings and caveats of the study: CD8+ by phenotype, disease-linked clones were relatively rare in peripheral blood. The clones that were linked to disease were reported to be significantly enriched in matched synovial fluid samples from ankylosing spondylitis patients. There was a TCR beta motif, made of several highly homologous variants, that appeared characteristic of ankylosing spondylitis blood.

TCR beta libraries were made by quantitative 5'-RACE with molecular barcodes. Each CDR3 protein is one row after TCRdb ran MiXCR on the 5' RACE reads. This table holds fewer than 550,000 distinct CDR3 sequences, about 5.4% found once. Germline CDR1 reads SGHRS; CDR2 reads YFSETQ. The CDR3 length is 13 residues. V was shortened by 6 bases and J by 4 bases, with 13 bases between the two germline ends. This chain joins TRBV5-1 and TRBJ2-5; D might be TRBD1 or TRBD2, each matching 6 bases. The sequenced material came from blood, either unsorted or a sorted T cell fraction (not recorded which). The receptor comes from a male donor with ankylosing spondylitis. CDR3 sequence: CASTPGAGETQYF. CDR3 in DNA: TGCGCCAGCACTCCGGGGGCGGGAGAGACCCAGTACTTC.